The clone carrying this TCR beta chain was counted between two and nine times. These data originate in a study of shared clonotypes between healthy human individuals. As for the study in general: Per donor, three plates held CD4 naive cells, three held CD4 memory, two held CD8 naive and one held CD8 memory.

This CDR3 is 16 amino acids long. V lost 4 bases, J lost 1 base, and 15 bases lay in between. Germline V gives CDR1 SGHNT, CDR2 YYREEE (reference sequence). Using immunoSEQ multiplex PCR, the repertoire was profiled, and TCRdb retains in-frame clones only, with some absent. This table has approximately 88,000 clones, over 60% appearing once. The chain carries TRBV5-4 and TRBJ2-1; no definite D call. The TCR sequence derives from a man aged 30 to 45 in good health. Sequenced material: memory CD8+ T cells sorted from blood. As to subset: CD45RO+ cells pooled with CCR7-negative TemRA cells. The CDR3 nucleotides read TGTGCCAGCAGCCAAGAACGTACCCAGTCCTACAATGAGCAGTTCTTC. Translated, it gives CASSQERTQSYNEQFF.